This is a list of T cell receptor beta chains from one sample in a study of T-cell memory formation after mild COVID-19. Using its own MiXCR run on the 5' RACE reads, TCRdb lists one record per CDR3 protein. This sample has over 350,000 distinct CDR3 sequences, with approximately 24% found just once. Sequencing used PBMCs or a T cell subset sorted from them (not recorded which). These receptors all stem from an adult woman who had mild COVID-19 (a few samples of this study predate the infection). Cell type and time point are not known. Both conserved end residues are trimmed from each CDR3. The order of the fields is CDR3 protein, clone size, CDR3 length, V gene, J gene. Where a row states a size, it is once, few, many or the class of an expanded clone; other rows omit it.

ASSPDSGGAYEQY	few	13	TRBV4-3	TRBJ2-7
ASSLEGGDETQY	.	12	TRBV7-8	TRBJ2-5
ATSGPKGDGAF	.	11	TRBV24-1	TRBJ1-1
ASSPRTGAQGEQY	few	13	TRBV6-5	TRBJ2-7
ASSLIGTGTQY	.	11	TRBV11-2	TRBJ2-3
ASSSSGGGTDTQY	many	13	TRBV7-9	TRBJ2-3
ASSPRSHTDTQY	few	12	TRBV18	TRBJ2-3
ASSLGFPGAKNIQY	few	14	TRBV5-1	TRBJ2-4
SVQGRGTYTEAF	.	12	TRBV29-1	TRBJ1-1
ASSVVWQSSYNEQF	.	14	TRBV9	TRBJ2-1
ASSRGGSSYT	.	10	TRBV6-5	TRBJ1-2
ASSKAGGGYT	.	10	TRBV5-1	TRBJ1-2
ASSPPTNTEAF	many	11	TRBV18	TRBJ1-1
ASSLGWLAAAYEQY	few	14	TRBV7-8	TRBJ2-7
ASSQDSQGKLF	.	11	TRBV4-3	TRBJ1-4
ASSLASVPGNIQY	.	13	TRBV7-8	TRBJ2-4
ASSFAGTTDTQY	.	12	TRBV7-7	TRBJ2-3
ASSPTSGAIRVYTDTQY	.	17	TRBV12-3/TRBV12-4	TRBJ2-3
ASRSSGEIYGYT	.	12	TRBV6-5	TRBJ1-2
ASSSSGRRNFPYEQY	few	15	TRBV6-2/TRBV6-3	TRBJ2-7
ATSDRAYQPQH	.	11	TRBV24-1	TRBJ1-5
SVVGHPLAKNIQY	few	13	TRBV29-1	TRBJ2-4
ASRSDRVNEQF	few	11	TRBV7-9	TRBJ2-1
ASSSRTVSSYEQY	.	13	TRBV7-8	TRBJ2-7
ASRPRDRVNEQF	.	12	TRBV6-5	TRBJ2-1
ASKGHGSLSLF	.	11	TRBV27	TRBJ2-2
ASSTGSNQPQH	.	11	TRBV12-3/TRBV12-4	TRBJ1-5
ATTGTLTGELF	few	11	TRBV24-1	TRBJ2-2
ASSQDPGLAGNNEQF	few	15	TRBV3-1	TRBJ2-1
ATSRDKSLAAYNEQF	.	15	TRBV15	TRBJ2-1
AISDGTGPYEQY	few	12	TRBV10-3	TRBJ2-7
ASSLRLGINEQF	few	12	TRBV12-3/TRBV12-4	TRBJ2-1
ASSSGTPETNEQF	.	13	TRBV12-3/TRBV12-4	TRBJ2-1
ASTSTPGLGELETQY	few	15	TRBV5-1	TRBJ2-5
ASSPDVSGTVDTQY	.	14	TRBV6-5	TRBJ2-3
ASSIAPLRGRRADTQY	many	16	TRBV27	TRBJ2-3
ASSDPGLAGSRGEQY	few	15	TRBV25-1	TRBJ2-7
SATRTSEDQETQY	.	13	TRBV20-1	TRBJ2-5
ASSLGFDYQF	.	10	TRBV11-2	TRBJ2-1
ASSSWTSGGADTQY	few	14	TRBV5-1	TRBJ2-3
ASTSDSSYNEQF	many	12	TRBV10-2	TRBJ2-1
ASSSWGELF	few	9	TRBV7-2	TRBJ2-2
ASSIDRARDNEQF	.	13	TRBV19	TRBJ2-1
ASSSAWTGSNYGYT	few	14	TRBV7-9	TRBJ1-2
ASSLYGGGAYEQY	.	13	TRBV5-1	TRBJ2-7
ASSQGRSYEQY	.	11	TRBV4-2	TRBJ2-7